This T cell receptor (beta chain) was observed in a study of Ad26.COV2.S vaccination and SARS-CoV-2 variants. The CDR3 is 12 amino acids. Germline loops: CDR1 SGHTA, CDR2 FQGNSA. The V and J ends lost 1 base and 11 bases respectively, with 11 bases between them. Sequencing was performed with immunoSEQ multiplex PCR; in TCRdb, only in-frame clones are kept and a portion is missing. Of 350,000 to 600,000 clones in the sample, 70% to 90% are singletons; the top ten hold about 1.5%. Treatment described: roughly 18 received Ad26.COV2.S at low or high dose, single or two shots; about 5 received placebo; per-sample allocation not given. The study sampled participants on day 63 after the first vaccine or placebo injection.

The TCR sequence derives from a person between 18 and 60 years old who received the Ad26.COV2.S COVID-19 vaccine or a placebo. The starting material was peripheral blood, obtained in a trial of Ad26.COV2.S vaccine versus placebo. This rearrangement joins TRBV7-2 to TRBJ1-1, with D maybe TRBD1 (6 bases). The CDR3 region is CASSLGPGQAFF. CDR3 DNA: TGTGCCAGCAGCTTAGGACCCGGACAGGCTTTCTTT.